One T cell receptor beta chain is described in this entry. What this receptor recognizes is not known. No qualities accompany the bases; no much larger clone lies one base away. The source of the sample is a study of cytomegalovirus exposure and HLA in healthy donors (dated by TCRdb to 2015 to 2018). Background on the whole study: In an earlier analysis of approximately 640 of the donors, about 270 Gb of sequence data and 90 million to 120 million unique TCR beta sequences from roughly 190 million T cells were reported. In an earlier analysis of a few hundred of the donors, high-throughput TCR beta sequencing was used to judge whether each TCR beta V gene segment behaved as functional or pseudogenic. A later analysis re-analyzed previously published TCR beta repertoires from roughly 630 donors and added high-resolution HLA genotyping to study TCR occurrence patterns. Typing coverage differed by locus: A, B, C, DRB1 and DQB1 were typed in about 620-640 donors, DQA1 in approximately 520, DPA1 in around 600, and DPB1 in just under 490. Of the approximately 400 genotyped donors, about 80% fell in the genetic ancestry cluster associated with self-reported Caucasian donors. A later genetic analysis took genome-wide SNP genotypes for about 55% of the 666 donors and used that subset as a discovery cohort. Roughly 5 DR-DQ haplotypes were handled as single units for association and clustering, since linkage in the cohort was strong. Every repertoire in the discovery cohort had been generated on one and the same sequencing platform. Roughly 300 gigabases of sequencing data and around 80 million unique TCR sequences made up an early release that covered around 640 HLA-typed donors. The study aimed to test whether signatures of past pathogen exposure could be identified by cataloging public T cell receptors. Donor age, sex, ethnicity and CMV serostatus were compiled together with the repertoire data. The study used immunosequencing to profile the T cell repertoires of more than 650 subjects and linked those repertoires to cytomegalovirus serostatus. Along with the approximately 700-subject first cohort, a separate validation cohort of over 90 different subjects was used. HLA typing covered class I and class II loci at four-digit resolution. The later analysis used no new phenotypic data to find candidate immune exposures, relying instead on TCR beta sequences and their occurrence across donors. Across some 400 genotyped donors of the cohort, an average of approximately 240,000 unique TCR beta nucleotide sequences per donor were sequenced, and 15% to 20% of those sequences were non-productive. To predict cytomegalovirus infection status, the study brought together high-throughput TCR immunosequencing, statistical association of individual TCRs with disease status, and machine learning.

The junction shows trimming of 4 bases on V and 3 bases on J, and the gene matches do not reach 11 bases of it. CDR1 and CDR2, per the germline V gene (reference sequence), are SEHNR and FQNEAQ. CDR3 length: 17 amino acids, cysteine to phenylalanine. The kept DNA is CDR3 alone, 51 bases in frame from the first base. The paper as a whole reports these results and caveats: Specific HLA alleles were associated with 16,951 TCR beta sequences at a false discovery rate of 0.05 in a later analysis. While some public TCRs were present in many individuals, most TCR sequences turned up only very rarely across donors. The authors suggested that the approach could potentially be extended to other disease states and immunological phenotypes. The 87-base-pair reads could not distinguish some IMGT-functional V segments, including TRBV6-2 and TRBV6-3, so those segments were excluded. Because HLA typing was unavailable for some donors at each locus, only the typed subset was used in association tests. In a later analysis, HLA-associated TCR beta chains showed more clonal expansion and lower generation probabilities than non-associated chains that were equally common. In this cohort, only TCR beta chains were sequenced, and detectable features were limited by the absence of alpha or paired-chain data. A cluster of highly shared sequence variants was judged likely to be a technical artifact of the sequencing pipeline. Assigning TCR associations to individual alleles was difficult when HLA alleles, especially DR and DQ, strongly co-occurred. Because counts were too low, around 18 rarely observed V segments, including chromosome 9 orphons, were left out of the earlier analysis of 587 of the donors. A further reported finding was that TCR beta sequences accurately predicted the HLA-A and HLA-B alleles for most subjects in the first cohort. Compared with the roughly 700-donor mean, donors in an Asian-associated ancestry cluster had fewer N-insertions in productive TCRs, according to a later genetic analysis. A later genetic analysis associated a missense DCLRE1C variant with V-gene and J-gene trimming of TCR beta chains, and an independent cohort replicated the association. According to a later analysis, parvovirus B19, influenza, CMV and Epstein-Barr virus appeared linked to several top co-occurrence clusters. Presence/absence analyses assumed roughly uniform sequencing depth across donors, an assumption that may not hold. The study gave a list of 150 to 200 TCR beta chains associated with cytomegalovirus. In vitro tests confirmed that a few of the cytomegalovirus-associated TCR beta chains recognize cytomegalovirus antigens. Correlated functional status among segregating V segments might be attributable to linkage disequilibrium, but an unknown experimental factor could not be ruled out. In both the original and validation cohorts, the classifier was reported to diagnose cytomegalovirus status with high specificity and sensitivity. Broadly in line with IMGT annotations, most TCR beta V segments showed up in productive rearrangements about 87% or about 30% of the time in an earlier analysis of roughly 590 of the donors. In a later analysis, most CMV-associated TCR beta chains were found to appear HLA-restricted, with HLA associations seemingly driven largely by CMV exposure. Immune exposure information for the cohort was limited to CMV serostatus. A later analysis found that TCR association rates varied across HLA loci, with DRB1 alleles showing the most associated TCRs and HLA-C alleles the fewest.

The cohort was made up of approximately 670 healthy bone marrow donors. All cohort members were sampled while nominally healthy, although unrecorded immune exposures were likely present. The donor was CMV seropositive and belonged to the group of 250 to 300 seropositive cohort members. A peripheral blood sample was provided by each donor, and peripheral blood mononuclear cells were used for TCR beta sequencing. Genomic DNA extraction from the blood cell samples was performed with the Qiagen DNeasy Blood Extraction Kit. Library preparation used the immunoSEQ multiplex PCR assay. For the multiplex PCR, a mixture combining 60 forward primers for TCR Vbeta segments and 13 reverse primers for TCR Jbeta segments was used. Amplification of the CDR3 region of rearranged TCR beta genes was performed with a multiplex PCR assay on genomic DNA. The Illumina HiSeq System was used to sequence the amplified TCR beta libraries as 87-base-pair reads. The original pipeline was this. In a later analysis, tens of millions of unique TCR beta chains were counted across the 500 to 850 repertoires, and roughly 10 million of these chains were shared by at least two donors. Raw reads were error-corrected and collapsed into unique sequences with a nearest-neighbor algorithm that merged closely related sequences to remove PCR and sequencing errors. V, D and J gene segments were assigned by aligning CDR3 sequences to IMGT reference sequences. Each retained sequence needed at least a six-nucleotide match to both a V gene segment and a J gene segment. Rearrangements were called productive when the CDR3 lacked stop codons and stayed in frame with V and J; all others were non-productive. CDR3 was defined by IMGT convention, running from the second conserved V-encoded cysteine to the conserved J-encoded phenylalanine. Sequences without an unambiguous match to a single V gene segment were excluded from the earlier analysis of several hundred of the donors. In an earlier analysis of 587 of the donors, a V segment was called functional when productive rearrangements were above 56.7%, and segregating when the standard deviation between donors exceeded 5%. To diagnose cytomegalovirus status from the catalog of TCR beta chain sequences, a statistical classification framework was built. V and J gene assignment, in a later analysis, came from comparing TCR nucleotide sequences with IMGT/GENE-DB human TR gene sequences. A later analysis assigned CDR3 sequences and most-parsimonious VDJ recombination scenarios with the TCRdist pipeline. In a later analysis, each TCR beta chain was defined by its CDR3 amino acid sequence together with its V-gene family, and reads without a unique V-gene family were excluded. To address suspected cross-contamination and a sequencing artifact, a later analysis removed some 620 highly shared, low-generation-probability nucleotide sequences. In a later analysis, a clonal expansion index for each public chain was calculated from normalized within-repertoire ranks of inferred template counts. In a later analysis, generation probabilities were computed with a VDJ recombination model fitted to out-of-frame rearrangements, and the resulting probabilities were checked against IGoR. Hypergeometric tests were used in a later analysis to score TCR-TCR, TCR-HLA and TCR-CMV co-occurrence, with a repertoire-size bias correction applied to the TCR pairs. False discovery rates were estimated in a later analysis by permuting HLA or CMV assignments 20 times. In a later analysis, co-occurring TCRs were grouped with DBSCAN, and TCRdist sequence similarity was added when clustering was performed within HLA-allele-positive subsets. Co-occurrence clustering excluded repertoires with fewer than 30,000 or more than 120,000 public chains, plus five with anomalous nucleotide sharing. TCRdb took this table from immuneACCESS and kept in-frame rearrangements with V and J called. Such tables lack part of the clones; where checked against another copy, unresolved V genes explain under half of the gap, and the rest is unexplained. V and J calls plus clone size are reproduced from that table; the DNA served to infer D and trimming. The sample table contains around 140,000 clones; only one count was recorded for roughly 78% of them. Clones ranked in the top ten supply roughly 3.4% of the sample.

The TCR sequence derives from a man younger than 30 in good health and CMV-seropositive. The chain uses TRBV7-9 and TRBJ1-2; a stretch of 10 junction bases matches TRBD1. Sequenced input: PBMCs. The CDR3 corresponds to CASSSNSAGTGDYGYTF. The DNA sequence follows: TGTGCCAGCAGCTCCAATTCGGCCGGGACAGGGGACTATGGCTACACCTTC.